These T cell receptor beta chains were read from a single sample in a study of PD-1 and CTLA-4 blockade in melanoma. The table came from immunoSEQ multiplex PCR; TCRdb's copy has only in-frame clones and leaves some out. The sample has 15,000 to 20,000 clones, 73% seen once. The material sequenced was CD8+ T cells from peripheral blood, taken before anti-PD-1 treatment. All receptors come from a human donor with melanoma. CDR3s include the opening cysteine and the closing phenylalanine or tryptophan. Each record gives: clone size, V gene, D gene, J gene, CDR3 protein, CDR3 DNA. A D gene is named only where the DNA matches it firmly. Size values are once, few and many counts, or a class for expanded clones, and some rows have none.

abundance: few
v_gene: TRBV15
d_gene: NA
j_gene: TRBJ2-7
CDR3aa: CATSREAGAGVKAEQYF
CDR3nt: TGTGCCACCAGCAGAGAGGCAGGGGCGGGAGTGAAGGCAGAGCAGTACTTC

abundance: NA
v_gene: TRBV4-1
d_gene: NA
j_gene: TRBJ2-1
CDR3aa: CASSQEAAISYNEQFF
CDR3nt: TGCGCCAGCAGCCAAGAAGCGGCCATCTCCTACAATGAGCAGTTCTTC

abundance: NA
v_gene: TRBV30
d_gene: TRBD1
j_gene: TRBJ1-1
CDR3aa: CAWSGTEERAFF
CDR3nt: TGTGCCTGGAGCGGGACAGAAGAAAGAGCTTTCTTT

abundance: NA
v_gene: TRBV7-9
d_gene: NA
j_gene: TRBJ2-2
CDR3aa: CASSLGPGELFF
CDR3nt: TGTGCCAGCAGCTTAGGGCCCGGGGAGCTGTTTTTT

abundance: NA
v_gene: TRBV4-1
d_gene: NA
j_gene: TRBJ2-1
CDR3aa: CASSQERQSSYNEQFF
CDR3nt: TGCGCCAGCAGCCAAGAGAGACAGAGCTCCTACAATGAGCAGTTCTTC

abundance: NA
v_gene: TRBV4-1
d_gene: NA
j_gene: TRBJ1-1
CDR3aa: CASSQERGNGAFF
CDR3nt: TGCGCCAGCAGCCAAGAGAGGGGTAACGGGGCTTTCTTT

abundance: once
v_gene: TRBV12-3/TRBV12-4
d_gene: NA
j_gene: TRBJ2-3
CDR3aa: CASSLPGDTQYF
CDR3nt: TGTGCCAGCAGTCTCCCCGGGGATACGCAGTATTTT

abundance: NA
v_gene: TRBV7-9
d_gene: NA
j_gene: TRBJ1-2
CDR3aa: CASSFITDYGYTF
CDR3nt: TGTGCCAGCAGCTTTATTACCGACTATGGCTACACCTTC

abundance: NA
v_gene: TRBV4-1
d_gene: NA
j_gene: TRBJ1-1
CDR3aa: CASSQVKGDTEAFF
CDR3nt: TGCGCCAGCAGCCAAGTTAAGGGGGACACTGAAGCTTTCTTT

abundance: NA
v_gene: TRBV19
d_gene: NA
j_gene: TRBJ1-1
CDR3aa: CASSMWDSMNTEAFF
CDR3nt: TGTGCCAGTAGTATGTGGGACTCTATGAACACTGAAGCTTTCTTT

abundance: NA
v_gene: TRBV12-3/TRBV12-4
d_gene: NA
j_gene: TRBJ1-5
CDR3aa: CASSLRINQPQHF
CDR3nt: TGTGCCAGCAGTCTAAGGATCAATCAGCCCCAGCATTTT

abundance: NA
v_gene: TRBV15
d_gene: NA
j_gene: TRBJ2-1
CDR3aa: CATMDLSYNEQFF
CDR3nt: TGTGCCACTATGGACCTATCCTACAATGAGCAGTTCTTC

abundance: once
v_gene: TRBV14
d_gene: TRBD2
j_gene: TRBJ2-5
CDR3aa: CASSPGIAGAAETQYF
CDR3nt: TGTGCCAGCAGCCCAGGGATAGCGGGGGCCGCAGAGACCCAGTACTTC

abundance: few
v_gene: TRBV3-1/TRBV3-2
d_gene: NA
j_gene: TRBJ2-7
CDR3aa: CASSGDTYEQYF
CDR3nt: TGTGCCAGCAGCGGCGACACCTACGAGCAGTACTTC

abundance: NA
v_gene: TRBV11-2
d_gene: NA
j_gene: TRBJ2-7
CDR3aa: CARSLVGGSGQVDGYEQYF
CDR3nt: TGTGCCAGGAGCTTAGTGGGGGGCTCTGGACAGGTCGATGGCTACGAGCAGTACTTC

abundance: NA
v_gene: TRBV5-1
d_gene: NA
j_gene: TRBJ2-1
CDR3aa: CASSLGGVDDEQFF
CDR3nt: TGCGCCAGCAGCTTGGGGGGAGTTGACGATGAGCAGTTCTTC

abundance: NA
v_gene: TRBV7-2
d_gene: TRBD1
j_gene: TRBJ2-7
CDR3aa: CASSLSQGDYEQYF
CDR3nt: TGTGCCAGCAGCTTAAGCCAGGGGGATTACGAGCAGTACTTC

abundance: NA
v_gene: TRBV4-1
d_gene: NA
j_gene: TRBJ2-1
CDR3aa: CASSETHGSVYNEQFF
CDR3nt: TGCGCCAGCAGCGAAACTCACGGGAGCGTCTACAATGAGCAGTTCTTC

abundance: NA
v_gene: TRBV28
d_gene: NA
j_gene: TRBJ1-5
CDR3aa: CASRLLGMDQPQHF
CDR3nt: TGTGCCAGCAGATTACTAGGGATGGATCAGCCCCAGCATTTT

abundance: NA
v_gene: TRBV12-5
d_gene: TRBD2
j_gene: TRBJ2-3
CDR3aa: CASGSPPGGRVDTQYF
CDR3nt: TGTGCTAGTGGTTCACCCCCGGGCGGGAGGGTTGATACGCAGTATTTT